One T cell receptor (beta chain) is described in this entry. The sample comes from a study of blood T cell repertoires in COVID-19. The protocol was immunoSEQ multiplex PCR, while the TCRdb copy is restricted to in-frame clones and leaves out a portion. The sample yields some 120,000 clones, less than 75% seen once. Sequenced input: peripheral blood. The sequence came from a human donor with acute or convalescent COVID-19. The donor label of this sample is uncertain.

This chain's CDR3 is CAWSPEYSNQPQHF. For the CDR3, the DNA is TGTGCCTGGAGTCCCGAGTATAGCAATCAGCCCCAGCATTTT. V and J are TRBV30 and TRBJ1-5; no clear D. The V and J ends lost 2 bases and 0 bases respectively, with 8 bases between them. The CDR3 consists of 14 residues. Germline assignment: CDR1 GTSNPN and CDR2 SVGIG (reference sequence).